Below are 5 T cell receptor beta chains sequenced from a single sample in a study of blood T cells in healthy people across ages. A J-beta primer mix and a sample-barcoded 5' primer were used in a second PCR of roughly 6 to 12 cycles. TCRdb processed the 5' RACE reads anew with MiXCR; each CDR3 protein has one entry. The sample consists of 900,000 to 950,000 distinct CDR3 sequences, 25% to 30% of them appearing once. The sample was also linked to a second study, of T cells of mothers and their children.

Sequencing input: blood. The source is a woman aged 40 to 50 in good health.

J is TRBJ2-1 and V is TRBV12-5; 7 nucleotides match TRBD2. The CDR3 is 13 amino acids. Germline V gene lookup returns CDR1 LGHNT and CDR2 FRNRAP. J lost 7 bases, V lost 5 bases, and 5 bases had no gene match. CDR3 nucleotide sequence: TGTGCTAGTGGTCCTCCCGGGGGGAATGAGCAGTTCTTC. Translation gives CASGPPGGNEQFF.

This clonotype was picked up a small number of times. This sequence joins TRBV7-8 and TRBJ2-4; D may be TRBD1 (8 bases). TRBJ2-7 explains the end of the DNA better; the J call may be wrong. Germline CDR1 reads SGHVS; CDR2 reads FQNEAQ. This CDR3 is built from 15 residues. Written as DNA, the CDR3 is TGTGCCAGCAGCTTAGACAGGGGGGGCATCAACGAGCAGTACTTC. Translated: CASSLDRGGINEQYF.

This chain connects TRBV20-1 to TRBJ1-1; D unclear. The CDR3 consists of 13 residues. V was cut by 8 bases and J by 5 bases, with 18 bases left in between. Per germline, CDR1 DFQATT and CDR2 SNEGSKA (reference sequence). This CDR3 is CSLAGGEETEAFF. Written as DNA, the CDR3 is TGCAGTCTCGCGGGTGGGGAAGAAACTGAAGCTTTCTTT.

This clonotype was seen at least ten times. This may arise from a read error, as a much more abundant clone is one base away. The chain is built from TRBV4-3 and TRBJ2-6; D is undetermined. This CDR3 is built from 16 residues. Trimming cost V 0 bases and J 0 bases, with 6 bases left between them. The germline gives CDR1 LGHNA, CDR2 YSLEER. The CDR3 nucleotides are TGCGCCAGCAGCCAAGAGGCATGCTCTGGGGCCAACGTCCTGACTTTC. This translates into CASSQEACSGANVLTF.

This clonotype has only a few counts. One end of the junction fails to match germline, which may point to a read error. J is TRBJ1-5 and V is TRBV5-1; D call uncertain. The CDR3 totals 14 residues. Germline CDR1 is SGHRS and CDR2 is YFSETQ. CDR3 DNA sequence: TGTGCCAGCAGTTTAGACCCTAGCAACCAGCCCCAGCATTTT. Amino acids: CASSLDPSNQPQHF.